These T cell receptor beta chains were read from a single sample in a study of CD8+ T cells in alopecia areata. Some clones are missing from TCRdb's copy, which holds only in-frame ones; the method was immunoSEQ multiplex PCR. The sample yields approximately 150,000 clones, 58% seen once. The specimen comprised CD4+ T cells sorted from blood, sampled at approximately week 60, from a patient treated with tofacitinib. The receptors shown here come from a human donor with alopecia areata. CDR3s leave out the opening cysteine and the closing phenylalanine or tryptophan. Each record gives: V gene, J gene, CDR3 protein.

V gene: TRBV14
J gene: TRBJ1-1
CDR3 protein: ASSQTQALPAF

V gene: TRBV5-1
J gene: TRBJ2-5
CDR3 protein: ASSLYQETQY

V gene: TRBV29-1
J gene: TRBJ2-5
CDR3 protein: SSRQGSQETQY

V gene: TRBV30
J gene: TRBJ2-3
CDR3 protein: AWSVSTGGDTQY

V gene: TRBV5-1
J gene: TRBJ1-1
CDR3 protein: ASSLSGPWDTEAF

V gene: TRBV14
J gene: TRBJ1-2
CDR3 protein: ASSLNREYGYT

V gene: TRBV15
J gene: TRBJ1-6
CDR3 protein: ATSRNPQGANSPLH

V gene: TRBV9
J gene: TRBJ1-1
CDR3 protein: ASSATDRVGTEAF

V gene: TRBV4-1
J gene: TRBJ2-7
CDR3 protein: ASSQPLGHSYEQY

V gene: TRBV30
J gene: TRBJ1-1
CDR3 protein: AWEGQANTEAF

V gene: TRBV10-3
J gene: TRBJ1-2
CDR3 protein: AISESAGAGGYT

V gene: TRBV7-9
J gene: TRBJ1-2
CDR3 protein: ASSLRREDGYT

V gene: TRBV30
J gene: TRBJ2-3
CDR3 protein: ASSTSGGTDTQY

V gene: TRBV4-2
J gene: TRBJ2-7
CDR3 protein: ASSQDLRTGSYEQY

V gene: TRBV18
J gene: TRBJ1-1
CDR3 protein: ASSLQGNTEAF

V gene: TRBV30
J gene: TRBJ2-7
CDR3 protein: AWTGAYEQY

V gene: TRBV5-1
J gene: TRBJ2-3
CDR3 protein: ASSLVSSGEPSTDTQY

V gene: TRBV11-2
J gene: TRBJ2-7
CDR3 protein: ASSIRTYEQY

V gene: TRBV5-1
J gene: TRBJ2-3
CDR3 protein: ASSPDVNTDTQY

V gene: TRBV30
J gene: TRBJ1-4
CDR3 protein: ACTTTWDNEKLF

V gene: TRBV10-3
J gene: TRBJ1-5
CDR3 protein: AISESTIGNAQH

V gene: TRBV4-1
J gene: TRBJ2-1
CDR3 protein: ASSQQRGDNEQF

V gene: TRBV6-6
J gene: TRBJ1-4
CDR3 protein: ASSVDFATNEKLF

V gene: TRBV5-6
J gene: TRBJ1-1
CDR3 protein: ASSLQGDTEAF

V gene: TRBV30
J gene: TRBJ2-1
CDR3 protein: AWSRDSYNEQF

V gene: TRBV12-5
J gene: TRBJ1-6
CDR3 protein: ASGSTIGTGDNSPLH

V gene: TRBV6-5
J gene: TRBJ1-5
CDR3 protein: ASSRRKNQPQH

V gene: TRBV11-3
J gene: TRBJ2-7
CDR3 protein: ASSLDQVSYEQY